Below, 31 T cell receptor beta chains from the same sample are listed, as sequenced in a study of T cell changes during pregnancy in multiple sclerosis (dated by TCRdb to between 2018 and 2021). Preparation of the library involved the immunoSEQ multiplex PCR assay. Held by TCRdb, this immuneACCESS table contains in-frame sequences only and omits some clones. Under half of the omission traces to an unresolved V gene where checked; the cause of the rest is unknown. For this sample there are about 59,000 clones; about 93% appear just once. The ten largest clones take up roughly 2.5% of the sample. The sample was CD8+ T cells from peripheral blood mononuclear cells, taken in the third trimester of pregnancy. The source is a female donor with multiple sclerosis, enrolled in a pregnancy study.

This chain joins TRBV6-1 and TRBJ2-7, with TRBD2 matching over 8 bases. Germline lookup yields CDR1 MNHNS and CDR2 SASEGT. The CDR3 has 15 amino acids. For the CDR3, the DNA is TGTGCTTCTCGAGTCGGGCGGGAGGCGATCTACGAGCAGTACTTC. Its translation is CASRVGREAIYEQYF.

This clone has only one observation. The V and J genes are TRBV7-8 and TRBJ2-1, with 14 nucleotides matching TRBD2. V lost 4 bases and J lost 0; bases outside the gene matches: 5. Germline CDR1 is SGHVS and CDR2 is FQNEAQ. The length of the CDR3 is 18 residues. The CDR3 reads CASSSGLAGGSSYNEQFF. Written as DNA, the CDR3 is TGTGCCAGCAGCTCAGGACTAGCGGGAGGATCCTCCTACAATGAGCAGTTCTTC.

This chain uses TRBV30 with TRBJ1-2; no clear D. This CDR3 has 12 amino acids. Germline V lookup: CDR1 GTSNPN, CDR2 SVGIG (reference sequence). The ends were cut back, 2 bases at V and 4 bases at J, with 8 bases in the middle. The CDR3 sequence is CAWSFPRYGYTF. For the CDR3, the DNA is TGTGCCTGGAGTTTTCCCCGCTATGGCTACACCTTC.

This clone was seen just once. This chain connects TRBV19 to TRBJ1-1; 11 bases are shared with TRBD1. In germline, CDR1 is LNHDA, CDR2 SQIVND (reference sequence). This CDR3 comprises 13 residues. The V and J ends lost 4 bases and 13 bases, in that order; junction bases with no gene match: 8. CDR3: CASSTGTGGEGFF. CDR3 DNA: TGTGCCAGTAGTACAGGGACAGGGGGTGAGGGTTTCTTT.

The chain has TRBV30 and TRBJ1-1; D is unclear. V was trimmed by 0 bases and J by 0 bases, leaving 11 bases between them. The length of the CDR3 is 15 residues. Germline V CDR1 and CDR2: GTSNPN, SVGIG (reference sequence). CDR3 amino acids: CAWSVSGPMNTEAFF. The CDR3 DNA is TGTGCCTGGAGTGTAAGCGGACCCATGAACACTGAAGCTTTCTTT.

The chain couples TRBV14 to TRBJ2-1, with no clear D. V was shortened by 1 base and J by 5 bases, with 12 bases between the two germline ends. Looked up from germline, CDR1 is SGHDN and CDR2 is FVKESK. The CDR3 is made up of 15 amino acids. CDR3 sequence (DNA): TGTGCCAGCAGCCAAGTCCACGTCGGTAACAATGAGCAGTTCTTC. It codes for CASSQVHVGNNEQFF.

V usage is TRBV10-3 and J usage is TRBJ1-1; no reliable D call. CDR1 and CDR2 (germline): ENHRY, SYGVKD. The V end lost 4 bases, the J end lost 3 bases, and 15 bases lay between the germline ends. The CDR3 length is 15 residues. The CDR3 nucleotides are TGTGCCATCAGTGGGCCCTTCGGGGAGGACACTGAAGCTTTCTTT. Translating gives CAISGPFGEDTEAFF.

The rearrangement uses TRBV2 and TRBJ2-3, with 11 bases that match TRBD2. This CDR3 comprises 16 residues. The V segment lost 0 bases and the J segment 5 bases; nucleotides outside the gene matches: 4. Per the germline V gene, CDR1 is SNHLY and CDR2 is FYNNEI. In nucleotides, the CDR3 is TGTGCCAGCAGTGAAGCTTGGACTAGCGGGCTAGATACGCAGTATTTT. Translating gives CASSEAWTSGLDTQYF.

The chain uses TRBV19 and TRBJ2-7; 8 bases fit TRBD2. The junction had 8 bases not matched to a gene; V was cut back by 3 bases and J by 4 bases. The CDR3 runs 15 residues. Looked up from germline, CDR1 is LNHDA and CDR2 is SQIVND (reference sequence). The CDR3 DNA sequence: TGTGCCAGTAGTATTTCGGCGGGAGGCCCGTACGAGCAGTACTTC. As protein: CASSISAGGPYEQYF.

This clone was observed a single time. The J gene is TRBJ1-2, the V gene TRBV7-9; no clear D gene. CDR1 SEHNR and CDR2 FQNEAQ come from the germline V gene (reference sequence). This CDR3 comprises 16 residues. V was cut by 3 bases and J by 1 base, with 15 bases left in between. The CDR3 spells CASSFLEGYYNYGYTF. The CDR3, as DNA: TGTGCCAGCAGCTTTCTGGAGGGTTATTATAACTATGGCTACACCTTC.

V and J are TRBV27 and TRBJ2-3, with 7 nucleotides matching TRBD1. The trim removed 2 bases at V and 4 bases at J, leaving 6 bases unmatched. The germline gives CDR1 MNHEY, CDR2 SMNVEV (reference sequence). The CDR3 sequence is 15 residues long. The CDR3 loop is CASSLSVQGADTQYF. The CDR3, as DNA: TGTGCCAGCAGTTTAAGCGTGCAGGGGGCAGATACGCAGTATTTT.

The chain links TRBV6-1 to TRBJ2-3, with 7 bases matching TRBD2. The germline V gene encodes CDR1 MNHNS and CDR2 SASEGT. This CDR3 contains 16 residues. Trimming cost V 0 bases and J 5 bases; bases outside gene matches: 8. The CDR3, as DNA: TGTGCCAGCAGTGAAGCATTTGGCGGGAGTGGAGATACGCAGTATTTT. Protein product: CASSEAFGGSGDTQYF.

CDR3 residues: CASSPRTGQSEQFF. The CDR3 nucleotides read TGTGCCAGCAGCCCACGGACAGGGCAAAGTGAGCAGTTCTTC. This chain links TRBV11-3 with TRBJ2-1; 8 bases line up with TRBD1. The CDR3 extends over 14 amino acids. After removal of 5 bases from V and 9 bases from J, the junction contained 9 bases not matched to a gene. CDR1 SGHNT and CDR2 YENEEA come from the germline V gene.

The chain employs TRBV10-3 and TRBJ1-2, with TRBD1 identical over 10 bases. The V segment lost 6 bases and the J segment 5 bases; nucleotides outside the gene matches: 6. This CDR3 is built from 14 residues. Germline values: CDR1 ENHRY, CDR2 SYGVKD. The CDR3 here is CAIRPGDRGYGYTF. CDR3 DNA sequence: TGTGCCATCAGACCCGGGGACAGGGGTTATGGCTACACCTTC.

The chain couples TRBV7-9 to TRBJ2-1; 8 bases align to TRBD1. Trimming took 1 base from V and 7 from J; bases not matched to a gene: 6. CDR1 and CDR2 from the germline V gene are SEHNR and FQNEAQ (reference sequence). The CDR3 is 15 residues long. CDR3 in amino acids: CASSLEGQEMNEQFF. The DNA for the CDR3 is TGTGCCAGCAGCTTAGAGGGACAGGAAATGAATGAGCAGTTCTTC.

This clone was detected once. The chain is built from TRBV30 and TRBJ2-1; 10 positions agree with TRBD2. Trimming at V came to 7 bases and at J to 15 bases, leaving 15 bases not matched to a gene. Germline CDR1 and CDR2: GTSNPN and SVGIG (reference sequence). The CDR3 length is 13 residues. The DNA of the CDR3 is TGTGCCTCTACTAGCGGGACCCCGGCGGGACCGTTCTTC. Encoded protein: CASTSGTPAGPFF.

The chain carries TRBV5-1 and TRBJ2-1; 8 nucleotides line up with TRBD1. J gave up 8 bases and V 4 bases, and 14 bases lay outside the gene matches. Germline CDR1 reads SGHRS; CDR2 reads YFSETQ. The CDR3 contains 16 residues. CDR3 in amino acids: CASSPHTPDRADEQFF. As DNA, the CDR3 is TGCGCCAGCAGCCCTCATACCCCGGACAGGGCGGATGAGCAGTTCTTC.

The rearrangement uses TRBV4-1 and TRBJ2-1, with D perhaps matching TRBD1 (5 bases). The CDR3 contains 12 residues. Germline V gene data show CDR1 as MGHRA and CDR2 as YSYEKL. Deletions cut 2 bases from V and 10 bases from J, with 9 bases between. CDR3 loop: CASSQTDREQFF. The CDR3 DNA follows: TGCGCCAGCAGCCAAACCGACAGAGAGCAGTTCTTC.

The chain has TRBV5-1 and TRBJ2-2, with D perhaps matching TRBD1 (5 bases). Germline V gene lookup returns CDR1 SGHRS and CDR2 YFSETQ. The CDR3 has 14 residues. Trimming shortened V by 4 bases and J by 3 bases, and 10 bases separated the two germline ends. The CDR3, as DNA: TGCGCCAGCAGCCTAGTCAGGGACACCGGGGAGCTGTTTTTT. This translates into CASSLVRDTGELFF. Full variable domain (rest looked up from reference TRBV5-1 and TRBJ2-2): KAGVTQTPRYLIKTRGQQVTLSCSPISGHRSVSWYQQTPGQGLQFLFEYFSETQRNKGNFPGRFSGRQFSNSRSEMNVSTLELGDSALYLCASSLVRDTGELFFGEGSRLTVL.

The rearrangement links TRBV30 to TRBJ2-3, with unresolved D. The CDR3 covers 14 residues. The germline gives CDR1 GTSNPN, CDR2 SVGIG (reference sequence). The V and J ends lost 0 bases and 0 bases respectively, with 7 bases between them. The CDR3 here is CAWSVALSTDTQYF. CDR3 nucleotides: TGTGCCTGGAGTGTAGCCCTTAGCACAGATACGCAGTATTTT.

CDR3 protein: CASSLRGWSEFYEQYF. The CDR3, as DNA: TGTGCCAGCAGTTTAAGGGGGTGGTCCGAGTTCTACGAGCAGTACTTC. The chain employs TRBV27 and TRBJ2-7, with a possible D match to TRBD1 (6 bases). This CDR3 is 16 amino acids long. V gave up 2 bases and J gave up 3 bases, with 17 bases separating them. Germline V gives CDR1 MNHEY, CDR2 SMNVEV (reference sequence).

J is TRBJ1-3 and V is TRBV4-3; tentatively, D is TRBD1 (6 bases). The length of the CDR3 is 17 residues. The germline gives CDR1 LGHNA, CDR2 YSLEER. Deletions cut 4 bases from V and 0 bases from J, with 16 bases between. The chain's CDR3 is CASSPYTGGSSGNTIYF. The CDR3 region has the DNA TGCGCCAGCAGCCCTTACACGGGGGGCTCCTCTGGAAACACCATATATTTT.

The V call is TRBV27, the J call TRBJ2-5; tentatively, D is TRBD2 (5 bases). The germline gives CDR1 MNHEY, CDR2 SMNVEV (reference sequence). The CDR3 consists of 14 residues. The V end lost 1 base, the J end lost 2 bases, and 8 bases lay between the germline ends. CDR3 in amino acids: CASSLYPGQETQYF. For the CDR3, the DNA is TGTGCCAGCAGTTTATACCCGGGGCAAGAGACCCAGTACTTC.

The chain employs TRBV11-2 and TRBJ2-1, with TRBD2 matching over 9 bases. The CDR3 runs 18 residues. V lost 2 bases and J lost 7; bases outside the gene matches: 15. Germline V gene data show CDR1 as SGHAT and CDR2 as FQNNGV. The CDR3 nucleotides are TGTGCCAGCAGCTTATCATTAGGGAGCGGGAGGAGGGTAAATGAGCAGTTCTTC. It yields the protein CASSLSLGSGRRVNEQFF. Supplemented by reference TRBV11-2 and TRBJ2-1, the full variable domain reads EAGVAQSPRYKIIEKRQSVAFWCNPISGHATLYWYQQILGQGPKLLIQFQNNGVVDDSQLPKDRFSAERLKGVDSTLKIQPAKLEDSAVYLCASSLSLGSGRRVNEQFFGPGTRLTVL.

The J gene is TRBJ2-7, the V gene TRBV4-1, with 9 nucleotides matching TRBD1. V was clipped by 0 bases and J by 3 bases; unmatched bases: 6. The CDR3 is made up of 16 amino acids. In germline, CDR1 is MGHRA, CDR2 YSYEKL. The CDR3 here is CASSQDQGQGYYEQYF. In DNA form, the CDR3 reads TGCGCCAGCAGCCAAGATCAGGGACAGGGTTACTACGAGCAGTACTTC.

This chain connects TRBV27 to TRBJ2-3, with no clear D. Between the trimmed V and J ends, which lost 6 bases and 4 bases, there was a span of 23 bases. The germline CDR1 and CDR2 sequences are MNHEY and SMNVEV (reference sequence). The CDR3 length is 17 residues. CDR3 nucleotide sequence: TGTGCCAGCAGGCTAATTGCTCCACCCCCGTATTCAGATACGCAGTATTTT. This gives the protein CASRLIAPPPYSDTQYF.

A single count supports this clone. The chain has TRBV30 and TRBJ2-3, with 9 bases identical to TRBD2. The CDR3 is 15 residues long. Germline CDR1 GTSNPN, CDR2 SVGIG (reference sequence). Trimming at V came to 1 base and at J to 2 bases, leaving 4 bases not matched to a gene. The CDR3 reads CAWSGGTSHTDTQYF. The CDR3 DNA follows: TGTGCCTGGAGTGGAGGGACTAGCCACACAGATACGCAGTATTTT.

The CDR3 here is CASSLGLALSGANVLTF. Written as DNA, the CDR3 is TGTGCCAGCAGTTTGGGGCTGGCTCTATCTGGGGCCAACGTCCTGACTTTC. The chain uses TRBV28 and TRBJ2-6; possibly TRBD1 for D (5 bases). Trimming left V 3 bases short and J 1 base short, with 13 bases between. The germline V gene has CDR1 MDHEN and CDR2 SYDVKM. This CDR3 spans 17 amino acids.

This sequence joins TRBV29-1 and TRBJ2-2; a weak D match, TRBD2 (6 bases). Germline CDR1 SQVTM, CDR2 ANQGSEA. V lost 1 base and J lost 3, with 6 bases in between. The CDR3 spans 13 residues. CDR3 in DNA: TGCAGCGTTGAAGGGGAGGACACCGGGGAGCTGTTTTTT. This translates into CSVEGEDTGELFF.

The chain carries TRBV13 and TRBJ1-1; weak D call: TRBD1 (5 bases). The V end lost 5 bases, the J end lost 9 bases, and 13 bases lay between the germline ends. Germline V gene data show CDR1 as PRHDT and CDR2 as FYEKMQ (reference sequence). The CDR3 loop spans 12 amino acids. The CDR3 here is CASSRGSGKAFF. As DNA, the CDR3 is TGTGCCAGCAGCCGGGGGTCAGGGAAAGCTTTCTTT.

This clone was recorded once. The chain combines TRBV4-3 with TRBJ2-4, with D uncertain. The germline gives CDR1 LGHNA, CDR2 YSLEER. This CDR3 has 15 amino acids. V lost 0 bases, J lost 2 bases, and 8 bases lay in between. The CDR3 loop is CASSQDYAPKNIQYF. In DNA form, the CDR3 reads TGCGCCAGCAGCCAAGATTACGCGCCCAAAAACATTCAGTACTTC.